This T cell receptor (beta chain) is from a study of identical twins. Study-level findings and limits: Insertions ran lower in abundant cord blood beta clonotypes, though not in memory repertoires. Out-of-frame alpha sequences common to twins exhibited a surplus of low generation probability.

Through template switching, a universal primer site was introduced, and the cDNA contained unique molecular identifiers. Each CDR3 protein gets one entry after TCRdb re-called the 5' RACE reads with MiXCR. Here the sample spans a few hundred thousand distinct CDR3 sequences, around 8.8% being singletons. The sample holds a few counts of this clonotype. Its antigen is not known. With 2 bases removed from V and 5 bases from J, the gap between germline ends came to 9 bases. Germline assignment: CDR1 MNHEY and CDR2 SVGEGT. This CDR3 spans 13 amino acids. Separately, the same data were catalogued under a study of yellow fever vaccine responses in identical twins. That paper states: Twin vaccine T cell responses reportedly seemed partly convergent, partly personalized.

Sequenced input: CD8+ T cells sorted from blood. This chain links TRBV6-2 or TRBV6-3 with TRBJ2-5; D not resolved. The receptor was derived from a woman between 18 and 30 years old in good health. Here the CDR3 DNA reads TGTGCCAGCAGTTACGAGGAGAAGGAGACCCAGTACTTC. This translates into CASSYEEKETQYF.